The sequence of this TCR beta chain was determined in a study of CD8+ T cells in alopecia areata. About the research overall: C3H/HeJ donors with spontaneous alopecia, 6-12 months old, supplied skin grafts to roughly 6-10-week-old female C3H/HeJ mice.

It was cDNA, reverse transcribed from extracted RNA, that served as the sequencing template. Sequenced by immunoSEQ multiplex PCR; TCRdb stores in-frame clones only, minus some. This sample carries around 300,000 clones, none of them present only once. Markers including CD4, CD8alpha, NKG2D and NKG2ACE guided sorting of pooled cutaneous lymph node cells. CDR1 is NSHNY, CDR2 SYGAGN, per germline. CDR3 length equals 15 residues. Trimming left V 0 bases short and J 5 bases short, with 12 bases between. In its sample, this clone was seen a few times. What it recognizes is unknown. The gene names given are mouse names. The read finishes 4 residues shy of the CDR3 end, and the germline J gene is used to complete it. The study, taken as a whole, reports: Relative to normal scalp, lesional scalp, especially alopecia totalis/universalis, showed higher clonality. Between patients, shared TCR sequences were less clear than in mice. This was possibly due in part to HLA diversity in the patient population.

The specimen sequenced was CD4+ T cells sorted from a lymph node. The chain employs TRBV13-1 and TRBJ2-1, with D perhaps TRBD2 (6 bases). This receptor was taken from a C3H/HeJ mouse with alopecia areata. For the strain, the MHC haplotype given is H2-k. The covered CDR3 bases are TGTGCCAGCAGTGATGAGTCTGGGGTCCATGCT. It is translated as CASSDESGVHA. The full-length CDR3 reads as CASSDESGVHAEQFF.